The clone carrying this T cell receptor (beta chain) was recorded a few times. Its antigen is not identified. CDR1 is MGHRA and CDR2 is YSYEKL in the germline V gene. V was clipped by 3 bases and J by 6 bases, with 13 bases between them. The CDR3 is 14 amino acids. The data were taken from a study of early T cells in non-severe SARS-CoV-2 infection. Overall study context: Bulk RNA taken from unsorted whole blood was sequenced, leaving chains unpaired.

Whole-study results and caveats: There was a bias toward anti-spike CD8 responses in VDJdb matching, which missed private and CD4 specificities.

Unique molecular identifiers were affixed to single, distinct cDNA molecules. One entry per CDR3 protein results from TCRdb running MiXCR on the 5' RACE reads. The sample holds 70,000 or so distinct CDR3 sequences, approximately 14% seen once. This clonotype originated in an adult who was a healthcare worker with PCR-confirmed SARS-CoV-2 infection or an uninfected control (not recorded which). Sequenced material: whole blood. V usage is TRBV4-1 and J usage is TRBJ2-3; no definite D call. CDR3 protein: CASSQGLPGDTQYF. CDR3 DNA sequence: TGCGCCAGCAGCCAGGGCCTTCCTGGGGATACGCAGTATTTT.